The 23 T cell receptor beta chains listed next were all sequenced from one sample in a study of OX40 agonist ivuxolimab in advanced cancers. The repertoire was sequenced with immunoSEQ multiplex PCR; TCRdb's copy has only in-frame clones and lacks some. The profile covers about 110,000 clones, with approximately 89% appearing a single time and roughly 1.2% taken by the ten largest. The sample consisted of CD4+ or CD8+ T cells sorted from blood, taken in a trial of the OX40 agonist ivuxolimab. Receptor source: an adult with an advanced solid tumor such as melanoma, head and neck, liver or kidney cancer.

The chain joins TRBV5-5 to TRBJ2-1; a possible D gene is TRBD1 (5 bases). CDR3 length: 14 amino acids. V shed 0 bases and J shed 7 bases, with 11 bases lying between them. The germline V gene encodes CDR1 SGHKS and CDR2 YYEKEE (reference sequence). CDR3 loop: CASSLGGSGNEQFF. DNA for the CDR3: TGTGCCAGCAGCTTGGGGGGTTCAGGGAATGAGCAGTTCTTC.

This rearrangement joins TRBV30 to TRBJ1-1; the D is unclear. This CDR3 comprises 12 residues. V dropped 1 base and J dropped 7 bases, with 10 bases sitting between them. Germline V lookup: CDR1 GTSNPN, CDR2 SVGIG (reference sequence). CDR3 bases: TGTGCCTGGAGTGCTATCGGTGGTGAAGCTTTCTTT. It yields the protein CAWSAIGGEAFF.

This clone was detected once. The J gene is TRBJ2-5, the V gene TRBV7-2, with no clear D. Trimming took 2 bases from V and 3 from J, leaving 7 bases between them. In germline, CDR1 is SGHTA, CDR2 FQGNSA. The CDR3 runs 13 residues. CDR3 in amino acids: CASSLSWKETQYF. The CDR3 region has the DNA TGTGCCAGCAGCTTAAGTTGGAAAGAGACCCAGTACTTC.

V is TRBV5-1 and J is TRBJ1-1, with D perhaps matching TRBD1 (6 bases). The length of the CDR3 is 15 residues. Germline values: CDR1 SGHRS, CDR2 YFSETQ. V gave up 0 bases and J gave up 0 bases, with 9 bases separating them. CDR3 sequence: CASSLAGEMNTEAFF. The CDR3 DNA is TGCGCCAGCAGCTTGGCAGGGGAGATGAACACTGAAGCTTTCTTT. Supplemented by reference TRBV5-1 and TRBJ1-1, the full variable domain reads KAGVTQTPRYLIKTRGQQVTLSCSPISGHRSVSWYQQTPGQGLQFLFEYFSETQRNKGNFPGRFSGRQFSNSRSEMNVSTLELGDSALYLCASSLAGEMNTEAFFGQGTRLTVV.

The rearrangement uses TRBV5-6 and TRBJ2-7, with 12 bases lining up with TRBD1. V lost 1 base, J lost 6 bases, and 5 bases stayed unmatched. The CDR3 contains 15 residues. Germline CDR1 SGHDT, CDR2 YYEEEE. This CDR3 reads CASSLTGTGGIEQYF. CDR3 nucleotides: TGTGCCAGCAGCTTGACCGGGACAGGGGGCATCGAGCAGTACTTC.

The CDR3 here is CASSVEMTGSTEAFF. The CDR3 nucleotides are TGTGCCAGTAGTGTTGAAATGACAGGGAGCACTGAAGCTTTCTTT. The chain combines TRBV19 with TRBJ1-1; 7 nucleotides line up with TRBD1. This CDR3 has 15 residues. V lost 5 bases to trimming and J lost 4 bases; unmatched junction nucleotides: 10. The germline V gene encodes CDR1 LNHDA and CDR2 SQIVND (reference sequence).

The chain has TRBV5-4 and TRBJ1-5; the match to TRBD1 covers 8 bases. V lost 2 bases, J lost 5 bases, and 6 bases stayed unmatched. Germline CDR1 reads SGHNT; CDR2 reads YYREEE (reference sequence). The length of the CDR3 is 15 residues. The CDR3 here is CASSLGGTGHQPQHF. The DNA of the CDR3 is TGTGCCAGCAGCTTAGGGGGGACAGGTCATCAGCCCCAGCATTTT.

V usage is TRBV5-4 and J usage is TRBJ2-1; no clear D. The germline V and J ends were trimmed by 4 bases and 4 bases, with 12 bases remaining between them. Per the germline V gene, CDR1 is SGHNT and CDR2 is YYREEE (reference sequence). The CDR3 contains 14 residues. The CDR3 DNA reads TGTGCCAGCAGCCCGCCGTTAGAATACAATGAGCAGTTCTTC. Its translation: CASSPPLEYNEQFF.

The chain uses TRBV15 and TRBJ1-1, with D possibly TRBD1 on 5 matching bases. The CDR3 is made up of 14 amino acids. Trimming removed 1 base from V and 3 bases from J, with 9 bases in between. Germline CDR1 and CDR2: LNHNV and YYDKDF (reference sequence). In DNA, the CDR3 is TGTGCCACCAGCAGAGGTGACAGAGACACTGAAGCTTTCTTT. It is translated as CATSRGDRDTEAFF.

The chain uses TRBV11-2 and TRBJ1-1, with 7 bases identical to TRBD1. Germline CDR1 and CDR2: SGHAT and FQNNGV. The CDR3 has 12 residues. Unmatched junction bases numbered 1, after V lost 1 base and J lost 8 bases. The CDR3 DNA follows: TGTGCCAGCAGCTTAGCGGGACAGGAAGCTTTCTTT. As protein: CASSLAGQEAFF.

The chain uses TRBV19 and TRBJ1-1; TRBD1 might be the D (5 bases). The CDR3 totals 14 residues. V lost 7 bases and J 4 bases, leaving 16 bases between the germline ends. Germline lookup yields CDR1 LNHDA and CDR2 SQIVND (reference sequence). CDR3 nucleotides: TGTGCCAGTAAAGGGACCGGATTAGTCACTGAAGCTTTCTTT. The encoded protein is CASKGTGLVTEAFF.

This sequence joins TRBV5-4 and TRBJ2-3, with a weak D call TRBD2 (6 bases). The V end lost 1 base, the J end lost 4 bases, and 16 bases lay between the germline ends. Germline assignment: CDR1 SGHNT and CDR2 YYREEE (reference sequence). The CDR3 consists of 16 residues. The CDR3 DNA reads TGTGCCAGCAGCTTGACCCTAGCGAGTTACCCAGATACGCAGTATTTT. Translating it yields CASSLTLASYPDTQYF.

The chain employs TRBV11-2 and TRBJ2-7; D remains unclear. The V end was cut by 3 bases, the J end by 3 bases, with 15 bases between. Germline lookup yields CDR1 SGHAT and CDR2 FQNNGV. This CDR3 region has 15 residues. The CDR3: CASSFSPLSFYEQYF. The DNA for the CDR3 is TGTGCCAGCAGCTTCTCGCCACTTTCGTTCTACGAGCAGTACTTC.

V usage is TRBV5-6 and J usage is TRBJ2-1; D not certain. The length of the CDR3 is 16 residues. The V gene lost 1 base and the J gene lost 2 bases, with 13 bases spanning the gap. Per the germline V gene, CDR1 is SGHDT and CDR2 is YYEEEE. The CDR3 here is CASSLFTRPAYNEQFF. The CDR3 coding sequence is TGTGCCAGCAGCTTGTTTACACGTCCCGCCTACAATGAGCAGTTCTTC.

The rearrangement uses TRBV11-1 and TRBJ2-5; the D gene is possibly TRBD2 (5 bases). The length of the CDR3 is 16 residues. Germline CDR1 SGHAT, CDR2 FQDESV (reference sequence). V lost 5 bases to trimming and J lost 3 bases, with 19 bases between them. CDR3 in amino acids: CASSPGPGAGEETQYF. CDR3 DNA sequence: TGTGCCAGCAGCCCCGGGCCCGGCGCGGGCGAAGAGACCCAGTACTTC.

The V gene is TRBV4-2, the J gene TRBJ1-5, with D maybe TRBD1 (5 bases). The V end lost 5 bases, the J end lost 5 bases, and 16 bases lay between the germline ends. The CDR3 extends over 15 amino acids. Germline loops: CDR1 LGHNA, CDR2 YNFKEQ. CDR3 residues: CASSKAEGVDQPQHF. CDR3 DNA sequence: TGTGCCAGCAGCAAGGCAGAAGGGGTGGATCAGCCCCAGCATTTT.

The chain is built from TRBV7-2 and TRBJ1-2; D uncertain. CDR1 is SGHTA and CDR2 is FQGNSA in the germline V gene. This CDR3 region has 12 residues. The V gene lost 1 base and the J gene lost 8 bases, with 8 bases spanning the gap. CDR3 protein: CASSLVGWGYTF. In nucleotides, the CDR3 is TGTGCCAGCAGCTTAGTTGGGTGGGGCTACACCTTC. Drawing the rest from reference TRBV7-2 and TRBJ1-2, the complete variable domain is GAGVSQSPSNKVTEKGKDVELRCDPISGHTALYWYRQSLGQGLEFLIYFQGNSAPDKSGLPSDRFSAERTGGSVSTLTIQRTQQEDSAVYLCASSLVGWGYTFGSGTRLTVV.

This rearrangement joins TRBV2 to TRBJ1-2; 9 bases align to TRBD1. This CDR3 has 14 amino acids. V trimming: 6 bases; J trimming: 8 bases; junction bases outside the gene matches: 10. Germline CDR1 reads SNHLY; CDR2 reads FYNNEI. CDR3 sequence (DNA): TGTGCCAGCAGGGGACAGGGACTGAGAAAGGGCTACACCTTC. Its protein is CASRGQGLRKGYTF.

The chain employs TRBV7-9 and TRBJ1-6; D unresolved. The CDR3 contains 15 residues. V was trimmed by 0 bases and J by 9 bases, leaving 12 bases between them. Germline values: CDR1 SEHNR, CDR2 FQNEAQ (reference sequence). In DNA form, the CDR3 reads TGTGCCAGCAGCTTAGCGCGACGGGAGGGTTCACCCCTCCACTTT. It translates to CASSLARREGSPLHF.

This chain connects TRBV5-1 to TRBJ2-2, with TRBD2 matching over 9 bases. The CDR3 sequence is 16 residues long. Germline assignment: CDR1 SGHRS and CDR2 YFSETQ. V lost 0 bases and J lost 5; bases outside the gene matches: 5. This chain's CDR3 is CASSLVAGEGTGELFF. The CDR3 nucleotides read TGCGCCAGCAGCTTGGTAGCGGGAGAGGGGACCGGGGAGCTGTTTTTT.

CDR3 in DNA: TGTGCCAGCAGCCCTGAAGGGGTCGAGCAGTACTTC. It yields the protein CASSPEGVEQYF. The chain links TRBV14 to TRBJ2-5, with D tentatively TRBD1 (5 bases). The J call is doubtful: the DNA matches TRBJ2-7 better. The CDR3 totals 12 residues. Germline CDR1 and CDR2: SGHDN and FVKESK.

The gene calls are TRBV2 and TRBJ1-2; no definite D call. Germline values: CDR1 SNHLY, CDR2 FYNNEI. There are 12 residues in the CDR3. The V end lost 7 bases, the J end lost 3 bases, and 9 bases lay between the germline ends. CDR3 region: CASTLLDYGYTF. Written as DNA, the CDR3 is TGTGCCAGCACGCTTTTGGACTATGGCTACACCTTC.

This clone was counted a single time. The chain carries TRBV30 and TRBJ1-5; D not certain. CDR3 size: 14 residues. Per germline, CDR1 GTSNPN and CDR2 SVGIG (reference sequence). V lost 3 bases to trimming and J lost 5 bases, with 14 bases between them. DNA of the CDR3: TGTGCCTGGAGCCGGACCGACGTAGATCAGCCCCAGCATTTT. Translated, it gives CAWSRTDVDQPQHF.